The present T cell receptor beta chain was sequenced within a study of blood T cell repertoires in COVID-19. Looking at the study overall: Donors in the United States, Italy and Spain gave samples during acute or convalescent COVID-19.

Germline CDR1 reads SEHNR; CDR2 reads FQNEAQ (reference sequence). The CDR3 contains 16 residues. The V end lost 11 bases, the J end lost 0 bases, and 22 bases lay between the germline ends. Assay used: immunoSEQ multiplex PCR; TCRdb lists only in-frame clones, some missing. The sample has about 180,000 clones, 86% seen once. Sequencing used peripheral blood. The chain links TRBV7-9 to TRBJ1-1; possible D gene TRBD1, 6 bases. The sequence was obtained from a middle-aged man with active or convalescent COVID-19. The CDR3 coding sequence is TGTGCCTCGACGGGGAGGGGGATTCGGATGAACACTGAAGCTTTCTTT. Translated, it gives CASTGRGIRMNTEAFF.